Sequencing of this T cell receptor (beta chain) was carried out in a study of control samples from healthy donors and cancer patients. This table comes from immunoSEQ multiplex PCR, and its TCRdb copy is limited to in-frame clones, with some not included. Of around 250,000 clones listed, approximately 80% are singletons. The germline V and J ends were trimmed by 5 bases and 0 bases, with 11 bases remaining between them. Germline V CDR1 and CDR2: ENHRY, SYGVKD. The CDR3 is 15 amino acids. The sequence was collected from a woman aged 60 to 75 with lung cancer. The chain has TRBV10-3 and TRBJ1-5; D is unclear. The sequencing input was PBMCs. The CDR3 loop reads CAISLGGISNQPQHF. CDR3 coding DNA: TGTGCCATCAGTTTGGGAGGGATTAGCAATCAGCCCCAGCATTTT.